This T cell receptor (beta chain) originates from a study of identical twins. Addition of a universal primer site occurred through template switching, and cDNA carried unique molecular identifiers. TCRdb reanalysed the 5' RACE reads using MiXCR and keeps one entry per CDR3 protein. Of 470,000 or so distinct CDR3 sequences in the sample, around 24% were seen once. The germline V and J ends were trimmed by 6 bases and 3 bases, with 15 bases remaining between them. This CDR3 has 14 amino acids. These data also featured in a second study, about T cells expressing NK-cell markers.

The receptor was isolated from a woman younger than 30 in good health. The chain is built from TRBV12-3 or TRBV12-4 and TRBJ2-7; a weak D match, TRBD2 (7 bases). Specimen: CD4+ T cells sorted from blood. The CDR3 nucleotides are TGTGCCAGCAGAAACGCAGGGGAGGGCTACGAGCAGTACTTC. Translation gives CASRNAGEGYEQYF.